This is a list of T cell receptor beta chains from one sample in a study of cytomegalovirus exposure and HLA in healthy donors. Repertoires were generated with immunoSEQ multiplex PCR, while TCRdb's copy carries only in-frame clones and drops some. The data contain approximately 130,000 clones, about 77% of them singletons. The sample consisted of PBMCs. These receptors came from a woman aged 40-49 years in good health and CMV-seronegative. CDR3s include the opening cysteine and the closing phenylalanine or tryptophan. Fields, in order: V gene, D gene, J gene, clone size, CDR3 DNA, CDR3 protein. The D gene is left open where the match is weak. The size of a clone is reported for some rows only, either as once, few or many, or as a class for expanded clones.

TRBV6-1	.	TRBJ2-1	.	TGTGCCAGCAGTGAATCATTTGCAGGGGGGATGAGGCAGTTCTTC	CASSESFAGGMRQFF
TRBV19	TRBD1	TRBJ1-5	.	TGTGCCAGTAGTCCCCGACAGGGTTATCAGCCCCAGCATTTT	CASSPRQGYQPQHF
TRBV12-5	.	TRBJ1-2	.	TGTGCTAGTGGACTGCAGACAGGTCCATTGGGGGGCTACACCTTC	CASGLQTGPLGGYTF
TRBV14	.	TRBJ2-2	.	TGTGCCAGCAGTAGGGGCCGTACCATCTCCAGCACCGGGGAGCTGTTTTTT	CASSRGRTISSTGELFF
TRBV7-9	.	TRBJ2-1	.	TGTGCCAGCAGCTTACGGGGTAGCAGCCACAATGAGCAGTTCTTC	CASSLRGSSHNEQFF
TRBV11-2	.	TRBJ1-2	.	TGTGCCAGCAGCTTAGATCCTGGAGTCTATGGCTACACCTTC	CASSLDPGVYGYTF
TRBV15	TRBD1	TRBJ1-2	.	TGTGCCACCAGCAGAGATTGGGGCAGGGGGTCTGTGCCCTCAAGATCCCACTATGGCTACACCTTC	CATSRDWGRGSVPSRSHYGYTF
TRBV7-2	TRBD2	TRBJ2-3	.	TGTGCCAGCAGCGACGGGTGGCGGGGACTAAGCACAGATACGCAGTATTTT	CASSDGWRGLSTDTQYF
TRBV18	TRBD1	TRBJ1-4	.	TGTGCCAGCTCTGAACAGGGGCGTGGTGCTAATGAAAAACTGTTTTTT	CASSEQGRGANEKLFF
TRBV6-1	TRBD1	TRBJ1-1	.	TGTGCCAGCAGTGTTCAGGGGGCAGGAACTGAAGCTTTCTTT	CASSVQGAGTEAFF
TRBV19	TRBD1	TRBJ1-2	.	TGTGCCAGTAGTATAATTCCGCGGCAGGGGGCTGGCTATGGCTACACCTTC	CASSIIPRQGAGYGYTF
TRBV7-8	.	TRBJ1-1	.	TGTGCCAGCAGCCTCCGCGGCAAGCTGTCTTTCTTT	CASSLRGKLSFF
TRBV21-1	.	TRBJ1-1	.	TGTGCCAGCAGCCTAACAGGGCAGGGGAACACTGAAGCTTTCTTT	CASSLTGQGNTEAFF
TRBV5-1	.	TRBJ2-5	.	TGCGCCAGCAGCTTGGGGAGTACAGGGTTGGAGACCCAGTACTTC	CASSLGSTGLETQYF
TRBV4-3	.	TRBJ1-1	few	TGCGCCAGCAGCCCGGATAGGACTGTGAACACTGAAGCTTTCTTT	CASSPDRTVNTEAFF
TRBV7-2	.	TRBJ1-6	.	TGTGCCAGCAGCTTGGGCTTTAGGAATTCACCCCTCCACTTT	CASSLGFRNSPLHF
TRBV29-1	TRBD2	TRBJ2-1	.	TGCAGCGTGAGGGTCCAAGCGGGGGGGCCGAATGAGCAGTTCTTC	CSVRVQAGGPNEQFF
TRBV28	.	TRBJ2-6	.	TGTGCCAGCAGTTATACTACCTCTGGGGCCAACGTCCTGACTTTC	CASSYTTSGANVLTF
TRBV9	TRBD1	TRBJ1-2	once	TGTGCCAGCAGCGTAACAGGGGCCCGGGGCTATGGCTACACCTTC	CASSVTGARGYGYTF
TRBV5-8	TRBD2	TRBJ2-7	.	TGTGCCAGCAGCTTGGCGGTATTGGCGGGGGGATCCTACGAGCAGTACTTC	CASSLAVLAGGSYEQYF
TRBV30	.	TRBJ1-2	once	TGTGCCTGGAGTGATCGACCAGGGGGCTACACCTTC	CAWSDRPGGYTF
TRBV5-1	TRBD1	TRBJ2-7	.	TGCGCCAGCAGCTTGGGGGGACAGGTTGTCTACGAGCAGTACTTC	CASSLGGQVVYEQYF
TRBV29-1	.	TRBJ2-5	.	TGCAGCGTTTCGGGGGAAGAGACCCAGTACTTC	CSVSGEETQYF
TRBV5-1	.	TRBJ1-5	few	TGCGCCAGCAGCCTGGACAGTTCGAGCAATCAGCCCCAGCATTTT	CASSLDSSSNQPQHF
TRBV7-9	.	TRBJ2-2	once	TGTGCCAGCAGCTACAGGGTTACCGGGGAGCTGTTTTTT	CASSYRVTGELFF
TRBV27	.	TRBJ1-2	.	TGTGCCAGCAGCGGGGAGCTAGGCTATGGCTACACCTTC	CASSGELGYGYTF
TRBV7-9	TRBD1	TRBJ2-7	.	TGTGCCAGCAGCCCCCCTATAAGACAGGGTGAAATGTACTTC	CASSPPIRQGEMYF
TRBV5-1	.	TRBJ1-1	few	TGCGCCAGCAGCTTGGCGTCCTCTGGGGTTGCGGGAAACACTGAAGCTTTCTTT	CASSLASSGVAGNTEAFF
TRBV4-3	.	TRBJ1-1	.	TGCGCCAGCAGCCAAGATTGGCAGTTGAACACTGAAGCTTTCTTT	CASSQDWQLNTEAFF
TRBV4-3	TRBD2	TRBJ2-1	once	TGCGCCAGCAGCCAAGCCCCGACTAGCGGGGGGGCCTACAATGAGCAGTTCTTC	CASSQAPTSGGAYNEQFF
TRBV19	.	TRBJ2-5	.	TGTGCCAGTAGTATAGGTTCCTCGCGGGAGACCCAGTACTTC	CASSIGSSRETQYF
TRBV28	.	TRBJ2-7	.	TGTGCCAGCAGTTTGCCGCAGGGAAAGAACGAGCAGTACTTC	CASSLPQGKNEQYF